This T cell receptor beta chain derives from a study of shared clonotypes between healthy human individuals. Produced via immunoSEQ multiplex PCR; TCRdb's table is partial and in-frame only. The sample holds fewer than 2.5 million clones, 90% to 95% seen once. CD4+ cells were split into CD45RA+ naive and CD45RA-negative memory subsets. Note on this clone: Antigen unknown.

The V and J ends lost 2 bases and 8 bases respectively, with 18 bases between them. The germline V gene encodes CDR1 LNHDA and CDR2 SQIVND (reference sequence). CDR3 length equals 15 residues. Whole-study findings and limits: Donors were few, which limited the genetic and exposure-history diversity represented. Clonotypes shared by all four sorted-subset donors had higher generation probabilities than non-shared clonotypes.

This TCR was sampled from a man between 18 and 35 years old in good health. Some clones in this sample may be carry-over from other donors' samples. The specimen sequenced was naive CD4+ T cells from PBMCs. As for subset: CD45RA+ positively selected. The gene calls are TRBV19 and TRBJ1-2; TRBD1 might be the D (6 bases). In DNA form, the CDR3 reads TGTGCCAGTAGTATATCTCAGGGGAACCCGGGGGGCTACACCTTC. This sequence encodes CASSISQGNPGGYTF.